The source of this T cell receptor (beta chain) is a study of T cell repertoires in cytomegalovirus infection. On this clonotype itself: The antigen remains unidentified.

Points from the study as a whole: Across the ex vivo response, the dominant clonotypes were HLA-C-restricted CMV-specific TCR beta clonotypes.

TCRdb processed the reads anew with MiXCR; each CDR3 protein has one entry. Among about 700,000 distinct CDR3 sequences, about 30% were seen once, and the ten largest hold 18%. The sequence was collected from a human donor in good health (CMV status not recorded). Some clones in this sample may be carry-over from other donors' samples. Sample: cultured PBMCs, taken from culture after CMV antigen stimulation.

CDR3 region: CASSLFVGTGVNNEQFF. The DNA of the CDR3 is TGTGCCAGCAGCTTGTTTGTAGGGACAGGGGTTAACAATGAGCAGTTCTTC. This chain uses TRBV11-2 with TRBJ2-1; 10 bases match TRBD1. The CDR3 spans 17 residues. The trim removed 3 bases at V and 5 bases at J, leaving 10 bases unmatched. Germline CDR1 and CDR2: SGHAT and FQNNGV.